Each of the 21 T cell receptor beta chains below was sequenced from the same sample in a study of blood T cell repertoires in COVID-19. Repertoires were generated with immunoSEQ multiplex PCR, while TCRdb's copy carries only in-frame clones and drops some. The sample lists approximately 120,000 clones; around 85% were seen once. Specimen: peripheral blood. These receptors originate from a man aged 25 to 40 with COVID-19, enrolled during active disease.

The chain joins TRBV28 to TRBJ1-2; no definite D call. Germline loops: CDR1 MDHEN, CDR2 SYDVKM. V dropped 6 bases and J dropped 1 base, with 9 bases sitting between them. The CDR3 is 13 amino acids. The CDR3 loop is CASSPSSNYGYTF. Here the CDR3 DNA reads TGTGCCAGCAGCCCTAGCAGTAACTATGGCTACACCTTC.

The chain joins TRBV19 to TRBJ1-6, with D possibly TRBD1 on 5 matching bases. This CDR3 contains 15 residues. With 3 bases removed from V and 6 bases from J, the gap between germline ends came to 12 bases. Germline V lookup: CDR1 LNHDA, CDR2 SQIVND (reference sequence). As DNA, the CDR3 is TGTGCCAGTAGTATGACGGGCGGGGGTAATTCACCCCTCCACTTT. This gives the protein CASSMTGGGNSPLHF.

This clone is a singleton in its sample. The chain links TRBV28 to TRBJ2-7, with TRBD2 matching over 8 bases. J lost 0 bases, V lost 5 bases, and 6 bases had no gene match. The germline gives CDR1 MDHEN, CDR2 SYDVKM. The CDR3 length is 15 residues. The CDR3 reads CASSRTSRSSYEQYF. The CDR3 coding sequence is TGTGCCAGCAGTCGGACTAGCAGGAGCTCCTACGAGCAGTACTTC.

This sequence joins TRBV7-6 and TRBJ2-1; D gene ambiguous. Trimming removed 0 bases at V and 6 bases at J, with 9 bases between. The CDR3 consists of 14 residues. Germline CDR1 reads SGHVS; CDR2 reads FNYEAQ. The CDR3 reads CASSLALLRNEQFF. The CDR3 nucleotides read TGTGCCAGCAGCTTAGCGCTACTACGCAATGAGCAGTTCTTC.

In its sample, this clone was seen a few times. The CDR3 region has the DNA TGTGCCAGCAGTTCACGGTCACAGCCCTACGAGCAGTACTTC. Residues: CASSSRSQPYEQYF. J is TRBJ2-7 and V is TRBV5-5, with D hard to call. The CDR3 is 14 residues long. The germline V and J ends were trimmed by 5 bases and 2 bases, with 14 bases remaining between them. Germline assignment: CDR1 SGHKS and CDR2 YYEKEE (reference sequence).

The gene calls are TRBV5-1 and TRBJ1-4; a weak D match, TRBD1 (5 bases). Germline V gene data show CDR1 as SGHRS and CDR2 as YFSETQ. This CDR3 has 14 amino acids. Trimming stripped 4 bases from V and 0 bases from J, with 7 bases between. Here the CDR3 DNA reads TGCGCCAGCAGCGGGGCCACAACTAATGAAAAACTGTTTTTT. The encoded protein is CASSGATTNEKLFF.

Written as DNA, the CDR3 is TGTGCCAGCAGCCCCGACAGGGGTAGGACGTACGAGCAGTACTTC. Translating it yields CASSPDRGRTYEQYF. The rearrangement joins TRBV5-6 to TRBJ2-7, with 8 bases fitting TRBD1. V was clipped by 4 bases and J by 4 bases; unmatched bases: 10. The germline V gene encodes CDR1 SGHDT and CDR2 YYEEEE. This CDR3 region has 15 residues.

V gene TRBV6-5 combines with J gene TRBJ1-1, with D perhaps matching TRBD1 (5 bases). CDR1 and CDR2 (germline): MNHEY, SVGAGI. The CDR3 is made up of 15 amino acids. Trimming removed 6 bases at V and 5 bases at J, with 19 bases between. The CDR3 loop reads CASRNPGGGGTEAFF. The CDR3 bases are TGTGCCAGCAGAAACCCGGGGGGAGGTGGGACTGAAGCTTTCTTT.

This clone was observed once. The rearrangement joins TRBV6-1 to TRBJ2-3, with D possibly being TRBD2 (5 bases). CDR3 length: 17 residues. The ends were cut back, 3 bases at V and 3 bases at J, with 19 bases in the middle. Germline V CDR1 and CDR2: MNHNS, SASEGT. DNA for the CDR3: TGTGCCAGCAGTGAGCAGATTGGAGGAATAGATACAGATACGCAGTATTTT. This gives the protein CASSEQIGGIDTDTQYF.

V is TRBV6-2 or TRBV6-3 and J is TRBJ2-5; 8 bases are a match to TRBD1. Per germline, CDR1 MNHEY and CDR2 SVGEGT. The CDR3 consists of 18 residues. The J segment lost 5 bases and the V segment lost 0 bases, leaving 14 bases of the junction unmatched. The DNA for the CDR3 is TGTGCCAGCAGTTACTCGGACCCCTCCGACAGGGGCGGCGAGACCCAGTACTTC. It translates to CASSYSDPSDRGGETQYF.

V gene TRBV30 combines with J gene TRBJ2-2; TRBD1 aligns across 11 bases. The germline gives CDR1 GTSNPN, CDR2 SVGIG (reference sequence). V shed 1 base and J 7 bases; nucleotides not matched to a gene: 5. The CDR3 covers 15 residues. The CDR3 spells CAWSEDRGHVGELFF. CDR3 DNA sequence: TGTGCCTGGAGTGAGGACAGGGGGCATGTCGGGGAGCTGTTTTTT.

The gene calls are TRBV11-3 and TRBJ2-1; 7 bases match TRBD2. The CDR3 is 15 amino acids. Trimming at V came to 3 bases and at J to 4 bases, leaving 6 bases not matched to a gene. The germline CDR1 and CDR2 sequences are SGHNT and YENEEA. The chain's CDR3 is CASSFKLAQYNEQFF. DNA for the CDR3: TGTGCCAGCAGCTTTAAACTAGCGCAATACAATGAGCAGTTCTTC.

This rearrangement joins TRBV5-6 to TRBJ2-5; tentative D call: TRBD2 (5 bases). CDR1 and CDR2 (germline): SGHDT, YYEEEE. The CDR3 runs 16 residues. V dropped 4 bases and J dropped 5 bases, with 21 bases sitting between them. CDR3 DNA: TGTGCCAGCAGCCCCCGAAAGGGTAGCCCGGGGGAGACCCAGTACTTC. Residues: CASSPRKGSPGETQYF.

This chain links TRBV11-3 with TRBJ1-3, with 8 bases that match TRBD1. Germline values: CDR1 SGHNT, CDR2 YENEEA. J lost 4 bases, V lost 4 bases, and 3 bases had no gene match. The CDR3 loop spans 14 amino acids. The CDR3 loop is CASSYSGGGNTIYF. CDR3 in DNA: TGTGCCAGCAGCTATTCAGGGGGCGGAAACACCATATATTTT.

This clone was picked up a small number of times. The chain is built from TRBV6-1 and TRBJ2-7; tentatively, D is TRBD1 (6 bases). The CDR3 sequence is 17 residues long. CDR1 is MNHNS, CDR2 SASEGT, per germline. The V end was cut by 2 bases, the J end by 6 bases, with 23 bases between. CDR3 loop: CASSESLRTAEGSEQYF. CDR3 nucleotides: TGTGCCAGCAGTGAATCCCTGCGGACAGCCGAGGGCTCCGAGCAGTACTTC.

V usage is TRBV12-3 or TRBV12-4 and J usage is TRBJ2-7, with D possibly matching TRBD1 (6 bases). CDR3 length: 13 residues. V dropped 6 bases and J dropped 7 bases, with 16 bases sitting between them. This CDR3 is CASRRQVAGEQYF. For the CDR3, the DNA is TGTGCCAGCAGACGACAGGTTGCTGGGGAGCAGTACTTC.

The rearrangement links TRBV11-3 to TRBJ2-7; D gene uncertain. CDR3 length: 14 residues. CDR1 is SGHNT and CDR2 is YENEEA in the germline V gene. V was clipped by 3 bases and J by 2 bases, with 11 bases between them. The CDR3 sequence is CASSLLERAYEQYF. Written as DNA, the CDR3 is TGTGCCAGCAGCTTGCTGGAGAGAGCCTACGAGCAGTACTTC.

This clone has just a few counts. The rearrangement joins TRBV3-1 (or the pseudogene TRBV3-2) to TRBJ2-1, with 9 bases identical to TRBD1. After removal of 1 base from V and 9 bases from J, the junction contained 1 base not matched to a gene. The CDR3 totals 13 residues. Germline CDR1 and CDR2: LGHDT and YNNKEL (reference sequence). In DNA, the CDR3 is TGTGCCAGCAGCCAAGGGGACAGGGCTGAGCAGTTCTTC. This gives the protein CASSQGDRAEQFF.

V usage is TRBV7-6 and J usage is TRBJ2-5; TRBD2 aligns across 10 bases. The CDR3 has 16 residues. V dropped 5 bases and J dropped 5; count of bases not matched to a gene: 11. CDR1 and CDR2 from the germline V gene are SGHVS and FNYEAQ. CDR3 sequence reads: CASSQGGLARVETQYF. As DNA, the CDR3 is TGTGCCAGCAGCCAAGGGGGACTAGCGAGAGTGGAGACCCAGTACTTC.

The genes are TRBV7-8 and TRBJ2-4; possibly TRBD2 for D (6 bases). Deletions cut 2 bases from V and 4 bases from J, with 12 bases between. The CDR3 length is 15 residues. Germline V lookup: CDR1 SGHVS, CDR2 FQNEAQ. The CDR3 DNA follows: TGTGCCAGCAGCTTAAGTTCGGGGGTGAAAAACATTCAGTACTTC. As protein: CASSLSSGVKNIQYF.

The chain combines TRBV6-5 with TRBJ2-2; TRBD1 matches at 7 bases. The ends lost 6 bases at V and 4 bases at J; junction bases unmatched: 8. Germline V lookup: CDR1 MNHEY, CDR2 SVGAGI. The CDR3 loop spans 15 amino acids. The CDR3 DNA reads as TGTGCCAGCAGACTCAGGGGGTCGAGCACCGGGGAGCTGTTTTTT. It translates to CASRLRGSSTGELFF.